The 29 T cell receptor beta chains in this list originate from one sample, sequenced in a study of T cell responses to AZD1222 COVID-19 vaccine. Clones were sequenced by immunoSEQ multiplex PCR, and TCRdb holds only the in-frame ones, with some missing. The data contain approximately 150,000 clones, around 90% of them singletons. Material: peripheral blood, obtained 28 days after the second dose of the MenACWY control vaccine. These receptors all come from an adult who received the MenACWY meningococcal vaccine as a control.

The rearrangement uses TRBV6-5 and TRBJ1-6; unclear D gene. The CDR3 consists of 11 residues. V was cut by 7 bases and J by 10 bases, with 8 bases left in between. The germline gives CDR1 MNHEY, CDR2 SVGAGI. The CDR3 is CASTSRSPLHF. The CDR3 coding sequence is TGTGCCAGCACATCCCGATCACCCCTCCACTTT.

This clone was counted between two and nine times. This rearrangement joins TRBV6-5 to TRBJ1-1; D remains ambiguous. The CDR3 extends over 15 amino acids. The V end lost 5 bases, the J end lost 0 bases, and 13 bases lay between the germline ends. Germline assignment: CDR1 MNHEY and CDR2 SVGAGI. DNA for the CDR3: TGTGCCAGCAGTCCCTACGAACAGATGAACACTGAAGCTTTCTTT. This encodes CASSPYEQMNTEAFF.

The rearrangement uses TRBV27 and TRBJ2-4, with a possible D match to TRBD2 (6 bases). The CDR3 has 14 amino acids. Per the germline V gene, CDR1 is MNHEY and CDR2 is SMNVEV (reference sequence). V gave up 11 bases and J gave up 0 bases, with 14 bases separating them. CDR3 in amino acids: CAPERVLAKNIQYF. The CDR3 nucleotides are TGTGCCCCCGAGCGGGTTTTAGCCAAAAACATTCAGTACTTC.

This chain connects TRBV19 to TRBJ2-1; the D is unclear. V lost 3 bases and J 0 bases, leaving 12 bases between the germline ends. From germline, CDR1 is LNHDA and CDR2 SQIVND (reference sequence). The CDR3 covers 16 residues. CDR3 loop: CASSILTLSSYNEQFF. The CDR3 coding sequence is TGTGCCAGTAGTATTCTTACGCTGAGCTCCTACAATGAGCAGTTCTTC.

The chain carries TRBV19 and TRBJ2-7, with TRBD1 matching 9 bases. The CDR3 is made up of 15 amino acids. CDR1 is LNHDA, CDR2 SQIVND, per germline (reference sequence). The V gene end was trimmed by 6 bases and the J gene end by 1 base; junction bases not matched to a gene: 7. The CDR3 sequence is CASSYVGQGSYEQYF. CDR3 DNA sequence: TGTGCCAGTAGCTACGTAGGACAGGGGTCCTACGAGCAGTACTTC. Full variable domain (remainder filled in from reference TRBV19 and TRBJ2-7): DGGITQSPKYLFRKEGQNVTLSCEQNLNHDAMYWYRQDPGQGLRLIYYSQIVNDFQKGDIAEGYSVSREKKESFPLTVTSAQKNPTAFYLCASSYVGQGSYEQYFGPGTRLTVT.

CDR3 coding DNA: TGTGCCAGTAGTATGCGGCAGGGGGCGAGTGAGCAGTACTTC. It codes for CASSMRQGASEQYF. The rearrangement joins TRBV19 to TRBJ2-7, with 8 nucleotides matching TRBD1. Germline loops: CDR1 LNHDA, CDR2 SQIVND (reference sequence). Losses at the gene ends were 3 bases for V and 7 bases for J; bases not matched to a gene: 8. The CDR3 is made up of 14 amino acids.

This clone has more than one count but fewer than ten. CDR3 sequence: CASTGGTGLNYGYTF. In nucleotides, the CDR3 is TGCGCCAGCACCGGGGGGACAGGGCTTAACTATGGCTACACCTTC. This chain joins TRBV5-1 and TRBJ1-2, with 9 positions matching TRBD1. The CDR3 loop spans 15 amino acids. The ends lost 6 bases at V and 1 base at J; junction bases unmatched: 7. CDR1 and CDR2 (germline): SGHRS, YFSETQ.

The chain couples TRBV5-4 to TRBJ1-3; D is undetermined. This CDR3 region has 13 residues. CDR1 SGHNT and CDR2 YYREEE come from the germline V gene (reference sequence). The V gene lost 0 bases and the J gene lost 4 bases, with 5 bases spanning the gap. The CDR3 loop is CASSLAGGNTIYF. CDR3 DNA: TGTGCCAGCAGCTTGGCGGGAGGAAACACCATATATTTT.

In nucleotides, the CDR3 is TGTGCCAGCAGCAGACAGGGTCCGAACACTGAAGCTTTCTTT. Translation: CASSRQGPNTEAFF. This chain uses TRBV27 with TRBJ1-1, with 7 positions matching TRBD1. With 6 bases clipped from V and 1 base from J, the junction kept 5 bases outside the gene matches. The CDR3 is made up of 14 amino acids. Germline V gives CDR1 MNHEY, CDR2 SMNVEV (reference sequence).

This chain joins TRBV3-1 (or the pseudogene TRBV3-2) and TRBJ1-2; 8 bases are shared with TRBD1. The CDR3 runs to 16 residues. The germline gives CDR1 LGHDT, CDR2 YNNKEL (reference sequence). With V trimmed by 1 base and J by 7 bases, 11 bases remained unmatched. The CDR3 DNA sequence: TGTGCCAGCAGCCAAGGGGGCCTCGACAGGGGAAGTGGCTACACCTTC. Translating it yields CASSQGGLDRGSGYTF.

This chain uses TRBV19 with TRBJ2-1, with TRBD2 matching over 8 bases. The V gene end was trimmed by 3 bases and the J gene end by 6 bases; junction bases not matched to a gene: 7. The CDR3 has 15 amino acids. Germline V gene sequence: CDR1 LNHDA, CDR2 SQIVND (reference sequence). CDR3 nucleotide sequence: TGTGCCAGTAGTATGCGGACTAGCCAAATCAATGAGCAGTTCTTC. This codes for CASSMRTSQINEQFF. Full variable domain (rest looked up from reference TRBV19 and TRBJ2-1): DGGITQSPKYLFRKEGQNVTLSCEQNLNHDAMYWYRQDPGQGLRLIYYSQIVNDFQKGDIAEGYSVSREKKESFPLTVTSAQKNPTAFYLCASSMRTSQINEQFFGPGTRLTVL.

CDR3 sequence: CASSEDSLRNTIYF. CDR3 bases: TGTGCCAGCAGTGAAGACTCTCTTAGAAACACCATATATTTT. The rearrangement links TRBV6-1 to TRBJ1-3; no firm D call. This CDR3 region has 14 residues. Trimming stripped 1 base from V and 5 bases from J, with 9 bases between. Germline V gene lookup returns CDR1 MNHNS and CDR2 SASEGT.

The V gene is TRBV30, the J gene TRBJ1-4; D remains ambiguous. Germline loops: CDR1 GTSNPN, CDR2 SVGIG (reference sequence). Trimming removed 0 bases from V and 4 bases from J, with 6 bases in between. The CDR3 spans 13 residues. CDR3 amino acids: CAWSVRGNEKLFF. The CDR3 bases are TGTGCCTGGAGTGTACGCGGTAATGAAAAACTGTTTTTT. Full variable domain (rest looked up from reference TRBV30 and TRBJ1-4): SQTIHQWPATLVQPVGSPLSLECTVEGTSNPNLYWYRQAAGRGLQLLFYSVGIGQISSEVPQNLSASRPQDRQFILSSKKLLLSDSGFYLCAWSVRGNEKLFFGSGTQLSVL.

The rearrangement uses TRBV6-5 and TRBJ2-1, with TRBD1 matching over 9 bases. This CDR3 region has 13 residues. The germline gives CDR1 MNHEY, CDR2 SVGAGI. The V gene end was trimmed by 6 bases and the J gene end by 8 bases; junction bases not matched to a gene: 5. The CDR3 protein is CASSGTGTHEQFF. For the CDR3, the DNA is TGTGCCAGCAGCGGGACAGGGACACATGAGCAGTTCTTC.

The chain couples TRBV29-1 to TRBJ2-1; D is uncertain. Germline V gene data show CDR1 as SQVTM and CDR2 as ANQGSEA. The V end lost 7 bases, the J end lost 5 bases, and 6 bases lay between the germline ends. The CDR3 spans 10 residues. The CDR3 here is CSGAHNEQFF. The CDR3, as DNA: TGCAGCGGGGCCCACAATGAGCAGTTCTTC.

This clone occurred once. The chain uses TRBV6-1 and TRBJ2-7; D remains unclear. This CDR3 is 17 amino acids long. Germline V gives CDR1 MNHNS, CDR2 SASEGT. Trimming shortened V by 4 bases and J by 5 bases, and 24 bases separated the two germline ends. CDR3 sequence (DNA): TGTGCCAGCAGTGGTACGTTAGTGTGGGGTGTAGGAGACGAGCAGTACTTC. Translating it yields CASSGTLVWGVGDEQYF.

The chain uses TRBV10-3 and TRBJ1-1; no clear D gene. V was shortened by 10 bases and J by 0 bases, with 6 bases between the two germline ends. The V gene's germline CDR1 is ENHRY and CDR2 SYGVKD. The CDR3 contains 11 residues. The CDR3 DNA follows: TGTGCCACGTCAATGAACACTGAAGCTTTCTTT. As protein: CATSMNTEAFF.

CDR3 region: CASRSRTDEGGELFF. CDR3 bases: TGTGCCAGCAGGTCTCGGACAGACGAAGGCGGGGAGCTGTTTTTT. The chain uses TRBV5-4 and TRBJ2-2; D possibly corresponds to TRBD1 (6 bases). Germline CDR1 reads SGHNT; CDR2 reads YYREEE (reference sequence). CDR3 length: 15 amino acids. Trimming removed 5 bases at V and 7 bases at J, with 18 bases between. Based on the CDR3 plus reference TRBV5-4 and TRBJ2-2, the full variable domain is ETGVTQSPTHLIKTRGQQVTLRCSSQSGHNTVSWYQQALGQGPQFIFQYYREEENGRGNFPPRFSGLQFPNYSSELNVNALELDDSALYLCASRSRTDEGGELFFGEGSRLTVL.

This sequence joins TRBV3-1 (or the pseudogene TRBV3-2) and TRBJ2-5; 13 bases are shared with TRBD2. This CDR3 has 19 amino acids. Germline V CDR1 and CDR2: LGHDT, YNNKEL (reference sequence). The V gene end was trimmed by 3 bases and the J gene end by 1 base; junction bases not matched to a gene: 11. In DNA, the CDR3 is TGTGCCAGCAGCCACTTTAGACTAGCGGGGGGCCTACGCCAAGAGACCCAGTACTTC. This sequence encodes CASSHFRLAGGLRQETQYF.

There are a few counts of this clone. The CDR3 DNA sequence: TGCGCCAGCTCCCCGGGGGGAGCCACTGAAGCTTTCTTT. This sequence encodes CASSPGGATEAFF. This chain uses TRBV5-1 with TRBJ1-1; D is possibly TRBD1 (5 bases). The CDR3 covers 13 residues. Germline V gene sequence: CDR1 SGHRS, CDR2 YFSETQ. V gave up 7 bases and J gave up 4 bases, with 14 bases separating them.

The chain recombines TRBV11-3 with TRBJ2-5, with D tentatively TRBD2 (5 bases). V was pared by 4 bases and J by 5 bases, with 8 bases between. In germline, CDR1 is SGHNT, CDR2 YENEEA. This CDR3 region has 12 residues. Here the CDR3 DNA reads TGTGCCAGCAGCTCCCGCGGGGAGACCCAGTACTTC. This codes for CASSSRGETQYF.

The V gene is TRBV5-4, the J gene TRBJ1-1; no clear D. Trimming took off 4 bases at V and 0 bases at J, with 4 bases between the two ends. Per germline, CDR1 SGHNT and CDR2 YYREEE (reference sequence). This CDR3 is 12 amino acids long. For the CDR3, the DNA is TGTGCCAGCAGCAAAGTGAACACTGAAGCTTTCTTT. This sequence encodes CASSKVNTEAFF.

CDR3 DNA sequence: TGTGCCAGCAGTGCGACAGGTTCGAATCAGCCCCAGCATTTT. This gives the protein CASSATGSNQPQHF. J is TRBJ1-5 and V is TRBV11-3; possible D gene TRBD1, 6 bases. V was clipped by 6 bases and J by 4 bases, with 13 bases between them. CDR3 length: 14 amino acids. Per germline, CDR1 SGHNT and CDR2 YENEEA.

This sequence joins TRBV5-4 and TRBJ2-1; 7 bases are a match to TRBD1. Trimming cost V 4 bases and J 6 bases; bases outside gene matches: 1. This CDR3 is built from 12 residues. CDR1 is SGHNT and CDR2 is YYREEE in the germline V gene (reference sequence). The CDR3 region is CASSDRVNEQFF. CDR3 DNA: TGTGCCAGCAGCGACAGGGTCAATGAGCAGTTCTTC.

The chain employs TRBV14 and TRBJ1-2; D is unresolved. The length of the CDR3 is 12 residues. Germline CDR1 is SGHDN and CDR2 is FVKESK. Trimming removed 4 bases at V and 7 bases at J, with 10 bases between. The CDR3 nucleotides are TGTGCCAGCAGCCCCGGGTACTCTGGCTACACCTTC. Protein sequence: CASSPGYSGYTF. Full variable domain (remainder filled in from reference TRBV14 and TRBJ1-2): EAGVTQFPSHSVIEKGQTVTLRCDPISGHDNLYWYRRVMGKEIKFLLHFVKESKQDESGMPNNRFLAERTGGTYSTLKVQPAELEDSGVYFCASSPGYSGYTFGSGTRLTVV.

This clone is classed as medium-sized (0.01 to 0.1%). This chain joins TRBV5-1 and TRBJ2-7; D unresolved. The germline V and J ends were trimmed by 4 bases and 1 base, with 9 bases remaining between them. CDR3 size: 13 residues. From germline, CDR1 is SGHRS and CDR2 YFSETQ. The CDR3 sequence is CASSQTESYEQYF. CDR3 nucleotides: TGCGCCAGCAGCCAGACTGAGTCCTACGAGCAGTACTTC.

The chain couples TRBV6-5 to TRBJ1-1; D may be TRBD1 (5 bases). There are 15 residues in the CDR3. The V and J ends lost 6 bases and 0 bases respectively, with 14 bases between them. Germline CDR1 is MNHEY and CDR2 is SVGAGI. This CDR3 reads CASRMGRGVNTEAFF. In DNA, the CDR3 is TGTGCCAGCAGAATGGGCCGGGGCGTGAACACTGAAGCTTTCTTT.

This chain connects TRBV19 to TRBJ1-1; TRBD1 might be the D (5 bases). The CDR3 consists of 16 residues. Per germline, CDR1 LNHDA and CDR2 SQIVND (reference sequence). Trimming removed 0 bases at V and 2 bases at J, with 13 bases between. The CDR3 reads CASSIDNRGYNTEAFF. For the CDR3, the DNA is TGTGCCAGTAGTATAGATAATAGGGGTTACAACACTGAAGCTTTCTTT.

The V and J genes are TRBV6-5 and TRBJ2-2, with 7 bases identical to TRBD2. Trimming cost V 7 bases and J 7 bases; bases outside gene matches: 9. This CDR3 contains 14 residues. Germline V CDR1 and CDR2: MNHEY, SVGAGI. The CDR3 loop is CASMSGLVYGELFF. The CDR3 DNA reads as TGTGCCAGCATGTCAGGACTAGTGTACGGGGAGCTGTTTTTT.